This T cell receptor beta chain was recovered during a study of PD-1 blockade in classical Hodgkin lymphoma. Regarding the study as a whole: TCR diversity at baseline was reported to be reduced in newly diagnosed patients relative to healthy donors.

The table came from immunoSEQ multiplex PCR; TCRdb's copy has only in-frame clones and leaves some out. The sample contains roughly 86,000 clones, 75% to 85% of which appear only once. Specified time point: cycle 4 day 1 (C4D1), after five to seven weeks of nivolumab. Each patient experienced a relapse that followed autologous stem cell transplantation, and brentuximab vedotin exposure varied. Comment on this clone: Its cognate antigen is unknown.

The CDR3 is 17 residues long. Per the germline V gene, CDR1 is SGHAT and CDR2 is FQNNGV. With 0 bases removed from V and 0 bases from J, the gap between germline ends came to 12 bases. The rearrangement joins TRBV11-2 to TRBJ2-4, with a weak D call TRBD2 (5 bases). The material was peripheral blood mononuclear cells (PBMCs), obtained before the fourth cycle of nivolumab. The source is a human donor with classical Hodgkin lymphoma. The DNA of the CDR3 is TGTGCCAGCAGCTTAGAAGCGCGGGTGGTAGCCAAAAACATTCAGTACTTC. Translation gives CASSLEARVVAKNIQYF. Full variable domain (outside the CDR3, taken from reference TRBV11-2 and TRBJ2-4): EAGVAQSPRYKIIEKRQSVAFWCNPISGHATLYWYQQILGQGPKLLIQFQNNGVVDDSQLPKDRFSAERLKGVDSTLKIQPAKLEDSAVYLCASSLEARVVAKNIQYFGAGTRLSVL.